Listed here are 25 T cell receptor beta chains from one sample, sequenced in a study of CD4 T cell repertoires in COVID-19. Data came from immunoSEQ multiplex PCR; TCRdb stores just in-frame clones and leaves some out. The table lists approximately 75,000 clones, 83% of them singletons, with about 0.58% in the top ten. The sequencing here drew on CD4+ T cells from peripheral blood, taken after recovery from COVID-19. Receptors originate from a human donor who had COVID-19.

This clone was detected only a few times. The same CDR3 can be traced to other DNA sequences in this sample. The chain is built from TRBV30 and TRBJ1-5; D is unresolved. This CDR3 region has 13 residues. From germline, CDR1 is GTSNPN and CDR2 SVGIG (reference sequence). The germline V and J ends were trimmed by 0 bases and 0 bases, with 3 bases remaining between them. CDR3 loop: CAWSVGSNQPQHF. Written as DNA, the CDR3 is TGTGCCTGGAGTGTAGGTAGCAATCAGCCCCAGCATTTT.

This chain joins TRBV14 and TRBJ2-3; no reliable D call. V shed 1 base and J shed 0 bases, with 8 bases lying between them. This CDR3 spans 15 amino acids. Germline V gives CDR1 SGHDN, CDR2 FVKESK. The CDR3, as DNA: TGTGCCAGCAGCCAAGTCCATCCTAGCACAGATACGCAGTATTTT. It encodes CASSQVHPSTDTQYF. Combining the CDR3 with reference TRBV14 and TRBJ2-3 gives the whole variable domain EAGVTQFPSHSVIEKGQTVTLRCDPISGHDNLYWYRRVMGKEIKFLLHFVKESKQDESGMPNNRFLAERTGGTYSTLKVQPAELEDSGVYFCASSQVHPSTDTQYFGPGTRLTVL.

The chain uses TRBV19 and TRBJ2-5; 9 nucleotides line up with TRBD1. This CDR3 is 14 amino acids long. Looked up from germline, CDR1 is LNHDA and CDR2 is SQIVND (reference sequence). V dropped 5 bases and J dropped 7; count of bases not matched to a gene: 8. CDR3 in amino acids: CASSQTGGGGTQYF. As DNA, the CDR3 is TGTGCCAGTAGTCAAACAGGGGGCGGTGGGACCCAGTACTTC.

This chain connects TRBV18 to TRBJ2-7; D gene ambiguous. CDR3 length equals 12 residues. Germline V gene lookup returns CDR1 KGHSH and CDR2 LQKENI. V was cut by 5 bases and J by 7 bases, with 12 bases left in between. Written as DNA, the CDR3 is TGTGCCAGCTCAGCAGACTTGGGGGAGCAGTACTTC. Translation: CASSADLGEQYF.

This clone was observed a single time. The chain employs TRBV29-1 and TRBJ2-5, with D unresolved. The CDR3 loop spans 12 amino acids. V lost 7 bases, J lost 0 bases, and 9 bases lay in between. Germline V gene sequence: CDR1 SQVTM, CDR2 ANQGSEA. The CDR3 spells CSAVSNQETQYF. CDR3 DNA sequence: TGCAGCGCCGTTTCCAACCAAGAGACCCAGTACTTC.

The CDR3 is CASIEDRPGRSYTF. The CDR3 DNA follows: TGTGCCAGTATAGAGGACAGACCGGGGAGAAGCTACACCTTC. The genes are TRBV19 and TRBJ1-2; a weak D match, TRBD1 (6 bases). Deletions cut 7 bases from V and 9 bases from J, with 21 bases between. Germline loops: CDR1 LNHDA, CDR2 SQIVND (reference sequence). This CDR3 contains 14 residues.

V and J are TRBV15 and TRBJ1-1; no firm D call. CDR1 is LNHNV, CDR2 YYDKDF, per germline (reference sequence). V shed 6 bases and J shed 0 bases, with 8 bases lying between them. The CDR3 length is 13 residues. The chain's CDR3 is CATRRGLNTEAFF. Written as DNA, the CDR3 is TGTGCCACCAGGCGGGGTCTGAACACTGAAGCTTTCTTT.

The V call is TRBV14, the J call TRBJ1-6; the D is unclear. Germline assignment: CDR1 SGHDN and CDR2 FVKESK. CDR3 length: 13 residues. The V gene lost 3 bases and the J gene lost 8 bases, with 8 bases spanning the gap. The CDR3 sequence is CASSQRGDSPLHF. In nucleotides, the CDR3 is TGTGCCAGCAGCCAGCGTGGGGATTCACCCCTCCACTTT.

V usage is TRBV6-6 and J usage is TRBJ2-7, with TRBD2 matching over 8 bases. The CDR3 is 13 amino acids. V lost 7 bases to trimming and J lost 6 bases; unmatched junction nucleotides: 8. Per germline, CDR1 MNHNY and CDR2 SVGAGI (reference sequence). In nucleotides, the CDR3 is TGTGCCAGCAAACAGGCGGGGGGCTCCGAGCAGTACTTC. Its protein product is CASKQAGGSEQYF.

The rearrangement joins TRBV28 to TRBJ1-1; 7 bases align to TRBD1. V shed 5 bases, J shed 1 base, and the junction held 10 bases outside the gene matches. The germline CDR1 and CDR2 sequences are MDHEN and SYDVKM. The CDR3 is 16 amino acids. The CDR3 loop reads CASSPLTGQANTEAFF. CDR3 sequence (DNA): TGTGCCAGCAGTCCACTAACCGGACAGGCGAACACTGAAGCTTTCTTT.

The rearrangement links TRBV7-2 to TRBJ2-5; D not resolved. The germline V and J ends were trimmed by 5 bases and 4 bases, with 14 bases remaining between them. There are 14 residues in the CDR3. CDR1 is SGHTA and CDR2 is FQGNSA in the germline V gene. The CDR3 DNA reads TGTGCCAGCAGCGGACGTTGGGGTTTAGAGACCCAGTACTTC. Encoded protein: CASSGRWGLETQYF.

Here the CDR3 DNA reads TGTGCCAGCAGTGGAGAGGTTTCGGACTATGGCTACACCTTC. Its translation is CASSGEVSDYGYTF. The genes are TRBV2 and TRBJ1-2; D is unclear. Germline-derived CDR1 and CDR2 are SNHLY and FYNNEI. Trimming took off 4 bases at V and 3 bases at J, with 12 bases between the two ends. The CDR3 spans 14 residues.

V usage is TRBV19 and J usage is TRBJ1-2, with TRBD1 matching 8 bases. V shed 1 base and J 5 bases; nucleotides not matched to a gene: 9. The CDR3 is 16 amino acids. From germline, CDR1 is LNHDA and CDR2 SQIVND (reference sequence). CDR3 residues: CASSIGTDRVWYGYTF. The DNA of the CDR3 is TGTGCCAGTAGTATAGGGACGGACAGGGTTTGGTATGGCTACACCTTC.

This sequence joins TRBV19 and TRBJ2-7; D unclear. This CDR3 is 13 amino acids long. Per the germline V gene, CDR1 is LNHDA and CDR2 is SQIVND (reference sequence). The V and J ends lost 3 bases and 6 bases respectively, with 12 bases between them. CDR3 residues: CASSIEEFGEQYF. CDR3 sequence (DNA): TGTGCCAGTAGTATCGAGGAGTTCGGCGAGCAGTACTTC.

This chain uses TRBV10-1 with TRBJ2-5; 9 bases map to TRBD2. Germline trimming cut 4 bases from V and 5 bases from J; bases unmatched to any gene: 5. Looked up from germline, CDR1 is WNHNN and CDR2 is SYGVQD (reference sequence). This CDR3 is 14 amino acids long. CDR3 loop: CASSAAGGVETQYF. CDR3 sequence (DNA): TGCGCCAGCAGTGCGGCGGGGGGGGTCGAGACCCAGTACTTC.

The chain employs TRBV19 and TRBJ1-2, with TRBD1 identical over 8 bases. Germline CDR1 and CDR2: LNHDA and SQIVND (reference sequence). This CDR3 is 15 amino acids long. J was trimmed by 4 bases and V by 3 bases; bases with no gene match: 7. CDR3 protein: CASSMDREGFYGYTF. CDR3 nucleotide sequence: TGTGCCAGTAGTATGGACAGGGAAGGGTTCTATGGCTACACCTTC.

This rearrangement joins TRBV28 to TRBJ1-2; TRBD1 might be the D (5 bases). The CDR3 spans 15 residues. V was pared by 4 bases and J by 6 bases, with 18 bases between. Germline CDR1 is MDHEN and CDR2 is SYDVKM. The CDR3 loop reads CASSYGLKRGDGYTF. The DNA of the CDR3 is TGTGCCAGCAGTTACGGCCTCAAGAGAGGGGATGGCTACACCTTC.

This clone was seen once. V gene TRBV27 combines with J gene TRBJ1-5; possibly TRBD1 for D (5 bases). The length of the CDR3 is 15 residues. Germline values: CDR1 MNHEY, CDR2 SMNVEV (reference sequence). V lost 2 bases and J lost 9, with 17 bases in between. The CDR3 here is CASSLEGSGAGPQHF. CDR3 nucleotides: TGTGCCAGCAGTTTAGAGGGGAGCGGTGCGGGGCCCCAGCATTTT.

The gene calls are TRBV6-2 or TRBV6-3 and TRBJ2-2, with a weak D call TRBD2 (6 bases). The CDR3 length is 14 residues. Germline V gene data show CDR1 as MNHEY and CDR2 as SVGEGT. V dropped 4 bases and J dropped 1 base, with 7 bases sitting between them. The CDR3: CASSWRGNTGELFF. In nucleotides, the CDR3 is TGTGCCAGCAGTTGGAGGGGGAACACCGGGGAGCTGTTTTTT.

The chain carries TRBV5-1 and TRBJ1-6; TRBD1 agrees at 7 bases. The junction had 7 bases not matched to a gene; V was cut back by 4 bases and J by 9 bases. The CDR3 runs 14 residues. Germline CDR1 is SGHRS and CDR2 is YFSETQ. CDR3 nucleotide sequence: TGCGCCAGCAGCACGACAGGGAAGGGTTCACCCCTCCACTTT. Protein product: CASSTTGKGSPLHF.

The genes are TRBV6-5 and TRBJ1-3, with D hard to call. Germline loops: CDR1 MNHEY, CDR2 SVGAGI. With 3 bases removed from V and 4 bases from J, the gap between germline ends came to 4 bases. This CDR3 has 12 amino acids. The CDR3 DNA sequence: TGTGCCAGCAGTTATATGGGAAACACCATATATTTT. Its translation is CASSYMGNTIYF.

The genes are TRBV19 and TRBJ2-6; D might be TRBD1 (6 bases). Germline values: CDR1 LNHDA, CDR2 SQIVND (reference sequence). CDR3 length: 15 residues. Trimming took off 7 bases at V and 0 bases at J, with 10 bases between the two ends. CDR3 sequence (DNA): TGTGCCAGTAACGACAGGACCTCTGGGGCCAACGTCCTGACTTTC. It codes for CASNDRTSGANVLTF.

V usage is TRBV5-1 and J usage is TRBJ2-4; no clear D. Germline V gene data show CDR1 as SGHRS and CDR2 as YFSETQ. The CDR3 is 17 residues long. V was cut by 2 bases and J by 0 bases, with 15 bases left in between. CDR3 DNA: TGCGCCAGCAGCTTCATCCAGACCCCAGGAGCCAAAAACATTCAGTACTTC. It translates to CASSFIQTPGAKNIQYF.

The rearrangement joins TRBV3-1 (or the pseudogene TRBV3-2) to TRBJ2-7, with D unresolved. The CDR3 consists of 15 residues. Germline lookup yields CDR1 LGHDT and CDR2 YNNKEL (reference sequence). The ends were cut back, 1 base at V and 1 base at J, with 11 bases in the middle. CDR3 sequence reads: CASSQVYDGSYEQYF. CDR3 DNA: TGTGCCAGCAGCCAAGTCTACGACGGATCCTACGAGCAGTACTTC.

J is TRBJ1-2 and V is TRBV6-2 or TRBV6-3, with TRBD1 matching 8 bases. The CDR3 sequence is 15 residues long. V gave up 2 bases and J gave up 6 bases; unmatched junction bases: 8. CDR1 and CDR2 (germline): MNHEY, SVGEGT. The CDR3 protein is CASSYGRDRFNGYTF. The CDR3 nucleotides are TGTGCCAGCAGTTACGGAAGGGACAGGTTCAATGGCTACACCTTC.